This TCR beta chain was identified in a study of breast tumors, draining lymph nodes, adjacent tissues. Regarding the study as a whole: Most tumor T cells seemingly derive from lymph node, then expand in tumor.

This clonotype came up many times. Antigen unknown. Axillary draining lymph nodes of breast cancer patients supplied the node samples. The CDR3 contains 13 residues. Germline-derived CDR1 and CDR2 are SGHKS and YYEKEE (reference sequence). V was cut by 2 bases and J by 2 bases, with 4 bases left in between. One entry per CDR3 protein, called by TCRdb with MiXCR from the multiplex PCR reads. The repertoire consists of approximately 150,000 distinct CDR3 sequences, with 32% occurring once and the leading ten covering around 2.5%. This TCR was sampled from a female donor with breast cancer. Some clones in this sample may be carry-over from other donors' samples. The source material was axillary lymph node tissue. This chain joins TRBV5-5 and TRBJ2-2; D not certain. The CDR3, as DNA: TGTGCCAGCAGCTTACCTAACACCGGGGAGCTGTTTTTT. Translated, it gives CASSLPNTGELFF.